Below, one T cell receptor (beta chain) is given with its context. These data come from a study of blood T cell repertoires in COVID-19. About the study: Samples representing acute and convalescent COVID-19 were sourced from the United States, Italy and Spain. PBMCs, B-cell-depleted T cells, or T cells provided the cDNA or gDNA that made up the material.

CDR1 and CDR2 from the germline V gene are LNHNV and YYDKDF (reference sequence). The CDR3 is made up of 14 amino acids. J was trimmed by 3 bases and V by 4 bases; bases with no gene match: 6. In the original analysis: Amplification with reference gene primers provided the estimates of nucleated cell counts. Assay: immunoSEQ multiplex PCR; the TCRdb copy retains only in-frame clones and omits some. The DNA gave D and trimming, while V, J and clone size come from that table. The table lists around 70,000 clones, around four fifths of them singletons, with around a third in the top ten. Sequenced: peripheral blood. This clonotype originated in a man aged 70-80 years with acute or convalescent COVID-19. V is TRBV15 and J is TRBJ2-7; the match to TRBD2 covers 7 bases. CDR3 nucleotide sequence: TGTGCCACCAGCATCGCAGCGGGAAACTACGAGCAGTACTTC. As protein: CATSIAAGNYEQYF.